This entry lists 21 T cell receptor beta chains sequenced from one sample in a study of cytomegalovirus exposure and HLA in healthy donors. The PCR ran on 60 Vbeta and 13 Jbeta primers. TCRdb's copy holds only in-frame clones and misses some; the assay was immunoSEQ multiplex PCR. The top ten hold less than 3.5% of the sample, which has around 100,000 clones, around 67% seen once. Sequencing was carried out using PBMCs. The receptor source for this set is a woman aged 45 to 65 in good health and CMV-seronegative.

The rearrangement joins TRBV6-5 to TRBJ2-2, with 8 bases fitting TRBD2. This CDR3 is built from 16 residues. The germline V gene encodes CDR1 MNHEY and CDR2 SVGAGI. V gave up 1 base and J gave up 5 bases; unmatched junction bases: 6. This CDR3 reads CASSYFSGGGTGELFF. In DNA, the CDR3 is TGTGCCAGCAGTTACTTCAGCGGGGGCGGGACCGGGGAGCTGTTTTTT.

The chain has TRBV11-3 and TRBJ1-1; TRBD1 might be the D (6 bases). Germline CDR1 is SGHNT and CDR2 is YENEEA. With 5 bases removed from V and 4 bases from J, the gap between germline ends came to 14 bases. The CDR3 has 14 residues. The chain's CDR3 is CASSGRDTRTEAFF. CDR3 nucleotide sequence: TGTGCCAGCAGCGGAAGGGACACCCGCACTGAAGCTTTCTTT.

The chain uses TRBV7-9 and TRBJ1-1, with D maybe TRBD1 (5 bases). The CDR3 sequence is 14 residues long. Trimming took 3 bases from V and 3 from J, leaving 11 bases between them. Germline CDR1 and CDR2: SEHNR and FQNEAQ (reference sequence). CDR3 nucleotides: TGTGCCAGCAGCTTCTGGTGGGGGGACACTGAAGCTTTCTTT. Amino acid sequence: CASSFWWGDTEAFF.

Here the CDR3 DNA reads TGTGCCAGCAAATGGACTAGCGCAAACAATGAGCAGTTCTTC. This translates into CASKWTSANNEQFF. The rearrangement links TRBV28 to TRBJ2-1, with 9 positions matching TRBD2. The V and J ends lost 7 bases and 5 bases, in that order; junction bases with no gene match: 6. Germline V gene lookup returns CDR1 MDHEN and CDR2 SYDVKM. CDR3 length equals 14 residues.

J is TRBJ1-1 and V is TRBV5-1; the D is unclear. V was pared by 2 bases and J by 1 base, with 9 bases between. The CDR3 consists of 14 residues. The germline CDR1 and CDR2 sequences are SGHRS and YFSETQ. In DNA form, the CDR3 reads TGCGCCAGCAGCTTAAGGCTAGGGAACACTGAAGCTTTCTTT. Translated: CASSLRLGNTEAFF.

The chain links TRBV13 to TRBJ2-7; TRBD2 is a possible D gene (6 bases). Germline V gene lookup returns CDR1 PRHDT and CDR2 FYEKMQ (reference sequence). The CDR3 is 16 amino acids. The V end lost 0 bases, the J end lost 5 bases, and 17 bases lay between the germline ends. As DNA, the CDR3 is TGTGCCAGCAGCTTAGGGGAGGGGAGAGTTTGGAACGAGCAGTACTTC. Translated, it gives CASSLGEGRVWNEQYF.

J is TRBJ2-5 and V is TRBV6-5; 7 bases are a match to TRBD1. CDR3 length equals 13 residues. The germline V gene encodes CDR1 MNHEY and CDR2 SVGAGI. With 2 bases clipped from V and 3 bases from J, the junction kept 0 bases outside the gene matches. CDR3 sequence: CASSYGTEETQYF. DNA for the CDR3: TGTGCCAGCAGTTACGGGACAGAAGAGACCCAGTACTTC.

The genes are TRBV7-2 and TRBJ1-2; possibly TRBD1 for D (6 bases). CDR3 length: 14 amino acids. V was pared by 5 bases and J by 4 bases, with 14 bases between. Looked up from germline, CDR1 is SGHTA and CDR2 is FQGNSA. CDR3 bases: TGTGCCAGCAGCCGTGGCGGGGGCGTCTATGGCTACACCTTC. It codes for CASSRGGGVYGYTF. The full variable domain, its missing parts supplied by reference TRBV7-2 and TRBJ1-2, is GAGVSQSPSNKVTEKGKDVELRCDPISGHTALYWYRQSLGQGLEFLIYFQGNSAPDKSGLPSDRFSAERTGGSVSTLTIQRTQQEDSAVYLCASSRGGGVYGYTFGSGTRLTVV.

V and J are TRBV28 and TRBJ1-2; D unclear. The CDR3 runs 13 residues. Trimming cost V 6 bases and J 1 base, with 9 bases left between them. Germline assignment: CDR1 MDHEN and CDR2 SYDVKM. The DNA for the CDR3 is TGTGCCAGCAGGAAGGAGATTAACTATGGCTACACCTTC. Residues: CASRKEINYGYTF.

The gene calls are TRBV4-2 and TRBJ2-1, with 14 bases lining up with TRBD2. The CDR3 spans 21 residues. Germline V gives CDR1 LGHNA, CDR2 YNFKEQ. Trimming removed 0 bases from V and 4 bases from J; junction bases left unmatched: 14. The CDR3 coding sequence is TGTGCCAGCAGCCAAGATGTATCTTATGGACTAGCGGGGGGATTTTACAATGAGCAGTTCTTC. It yields the protein CASSQDVSYGLAGGFYNEQFF.

The CDR3 bases are TGTGCCATCTCCCAGAACAACGGGAATTCACCCCTCCACTTT. Its protein product is CAISQNNGNSPLHF. The genes are TRBV10-3 and TRBJ1-6; D is uncertain. Germline V gene data show CDR1 as ENHRY and CDR2 as SYGVKD. Trimming removed 8 bases from V and 7 bases from J, with 15 bases in between. The CDR3 loop spans 14 amino acids.

This rearrangement joins TRBV27 to TRBJ2-3; 8 bases are shared with TRBD1. The ends lost 6 bases at V and 2 bases at J; junction bases unmatched: 10. Germline CDR1 MNHEY, CDR2 SMNVEV (reference sequence). The CDR3 sequence is 16 residues long. This CDR3 is CASSQGTGLLTDTQYF. CDR3 nucleotides: TGTGCCAGCAGCCAGGGGACAGGCTTGCTCACAGATACGCAGTATTTT.

The gene calls are TRBV29-1 and TRBJ2-3; D is possibly TRBD1 (5 bases). Germline assignment: CDR1 SQVTM and CDR2 ANQGSEA. Between the trimmed V and J ends, which lost 5 bases and 1 base, there was a span of 7 bases. CDR3 length: 12 residues. The CDR3 here is CSVRQRTDTQYF. The CDR3 DNA reads TGCAGCGTTCGACAGCGCACAGATACGCAGTATTTT.

This clone has just one count. This chain uses TRBV27 with TRBJ1-4; D is unclear. The CDR3 totals 14 residues. V lost 6 bases and J lost 0, with 8 bases in between. From germline, CDR1 is MNHEY and CDR2 SMNVEV (reference sequence). CDR3 sequence reads: CASRRRTTNEKLFF. As DNA, the CDR3 is TGTGCCAGCAGGAGGAGGACAACTAATGAAAAACTGTTTTTT.

The J gene is TRBJ2-5, the V gene TRBV11-3; 7 nucleotides line up with TRBD2. This CDR3 has 16 residues. The germline V gene has CDR1 SGHNT and CDR2 YENEEA. V lost 6 bases and J lost 0; bases outside the gene matches: 10. The CDR3 is CASSSAPLADQETQYF. The DNA for the CDR3 is TGTGCCAGCAGTTCGGCCCCGCTAGCGGACCAAGAGACCCAGTACTTC.

The chain carries TRBV7-9 and TRBJ2-1; the match to TRBD2 covers 7 bases. The CDR3 totals 14 residues. The germline gives CDR1 SEHNR, CDR2 FQNEAQ (reference sequence). V shed 5 bases, J shed 4 bases, and the junction held 5 bases outside the gene matches. The CDR3 protein is CASSPRTSYNEQFF. The CDR3 coding sequence is TGTGCCAGCAGCCCCCGGACTAGTTACAATGAGCAGTTCTTC.

V and J are TRBV4-1 and TRBJ2-7; 9 bases line up with TRBD2. This CDR3 comprises 15 residues. The germline CDR1 and CDR2 sequences are MGHRA and YSYEKL. V lost 3 bases, J lost 6 bases, and 9 bases stayed unmatched. DNA for the CDR3: TGCGCCAGCAGCCATCAACGAGGACTAGCGTTCGAGCAGTACTTC. Translation: CASSHQRGLAFEQYF.

The chain employs TRBV19 and TRBJ1-5; D is undetermined. This CDR3 region has 13 residues. Trimming left V 2 bases short and J 4 bases short, with 6 bases between. CDR1 is LNHDA, CDR2 SQIVND, per germline (reference sequence). CDR3 sequence (DNA): TGTGCCAGTAGTATAACGAGAAATCAGCCCCAGCATTTT. The encoded protein is CASSITRNQPQHF.

This rearrangement joins TRBV2 to TRBJ1-5, with D possibly matching TRBD1 (6 bases). CDR1 and CDR2 (germline): SNHLY, FYNNEI. The CDR3 loop spans 13 amino acids. V gave up 9 bases and J gave up 1 base, with 10 bases separating them. CDR3 protein: CASRQGSNQPQHF. CDR3 nucleotides: TGTGCCAGTCGTCAGGGGAGCAATCAGCCCCAGCATTTT.

The chain combines TRBV5-8 with TRBJ2-7; TRBD1 matches 8 bases. This CDR3 has 16 amino acids. Germline V lookup: CDR1 SGHTS, CDR2 YDEGEE. Losses at the gene ends were 4 bases for V and 3 bases for J; bases not matched to a gene: 12. The CDR3, as DNA: TGTGCCAGCAGCCCCATGGGACAGGCAATCAGCTACGAGCAGTACTTC. As protein: CASSPMGQAISYEQYF.

This clone was picked up a small number of times. The chain links TRBV18 to TRBJ2-7, with D possibly matching TRBD1 (5 bases). CDR3 length equals 14 residues. Trimming left V 3 bases short and J 3 bases short, with 12 bases between. The germline gives CDR1 KGHSH, CDR2 LQKENI. The chain's CDR3 is CASSPGQAHYEQYF. For the CDR3, the DNA is TGTGCCAGCTCACCGGGGCAGGCCCACTACGAGCAGTACTTC.